This is a list of T cell receptor beta chains from one sample in a study of OX40 agonist ivuxolimab in advanced cancers. Sequencing used immunoSEQ multiplex PCR; TCRdb keeps in-frame clones, though not all of them. The sample consists of approximately 62,000 clones, roughly 87% of them appearing once. The specimen was CD4+ or CD8+ T cells sorted from blood, collected in a trial of the OX40 agonist ivuxolimab. The receptor source for this set is an adult with an advanced solid tumor such as melanoma, head and neck, liver or kidney cancer. CDR3s include the opening cysteine and the closing phenylalanine or tryptophan. A D gene is named only where the DNA matches it firmly. Part of the rows lack a size; the others show once, few, many or a class for expanded clones.

CDR3 length	D gene	V gene	J gene	clone size	CDR3 DNA	CDR3 protein
16	TRBD1	TRBV7-9	TRBJ1-2	NA	TGTGCCAGCAGCCGGACAGGGGATAGGGGAAACTATGGCTACACCTTC	CASSRTGDRGNYGYTF
15	TRBD2	TRBV7-2	TRBJ2-4	NA	TGTGCCAGCAGCTCTAGCGGGAGGGCCGCGGCCATTCAGTACTTC	CASSSSGRAAAIQYF
14	NA	TRBV5-4	TRBJ2-4	NA	TGTGCCAGCAGCTTGGACGGAGCCAAAAACATTCAGTACTTC	CASSLDGAKNIQYF
16	NA	TRBV10-3	TRBJ2-5	NA	TGTGCCATCAGTAGAAGGGGGGGACTTCCTCCGGAGACCCAGTACTTC	CAISRRGGLPPETQYF
18	TRBD1	TRBV6-1	TRBJ1-2	NA	TGTGCCAGCAGTGAAGCTGGGGACAGGGGTCTTAGGAGCTATGGCTACACCTTC	CASSEAGDRGLRSYGYTF
14	NA	TRBV7-9	TRBJ2-1	NA	TGTGCCAGCAGCTTTTCTAGCGCAGACAATGAGCAGTTCTTC	CASSFSSADNEQFF
16	NA	TRBV7-9	TRBJ1-2	NA	TGTGCCAGCAGCTTAGGCTCGCAGGAGGGGGTGTATGGCTACACCTTC	CASSLGSQEGVYGYTF
15	TRBD2	TRBV6-5	TRBJ2-3	NA	TGTGCCAGCAGTTCGGGGGGAAAGGGAACAGATACGCAGTATTTT	CASSSGGKGTDTQYF
14	TRBD1	TRBV9	TRBJ1-3	NA	TGTGCCAGCAGCCCGACAGGGAGCGGAAACACCATATATTTT	CASSPTGSGNTIYF
15	TRBD1	TRBV27	TRBJ1-1	NA	TGTGCCAGCAGTTCCGGGACAGGGGGACGGACTGAAGCTTTCTTT	CASSSGTGGRTEAFF
16	TRBD2	TRBV11-2	TRBJ2-3	once	TGTGCCAGCAGCCCCCGGTCTCGGCGGGAGGGAGATACGCAGTATTTT	CASSPRSRREGDTQYF
13	NA	TRBV7-6	TRBJ1-2	NA	TGTGCCAGCAGCGAGGACAGTAACTATGGCTACACCTTC	CASSEDSNYGYTF
15	TRBD1	TRBV29-1	TRBJ1-2	NA	TGCAGCGTTGAAGATCCGGACAGGTTGAACTATGGCTACACCTTC	CSVEDPDRLNYGYTF
12	NA	TRBV7-9	TRBJ2-5	once	TGTGCCAGCAGCTTAGGGGAAGAGACCCAGTACTTC	CASSLGEETQYF
15	TRBD1	TRBV11-2	TRBJ2-7	few	TGTGCCAGCAGCTTCCGGACAGGACCCCTCTACGAGCAGTACTTC	CASSFRTGPLYEQYF
16	NA	TRBV9	TRBJ2-1	NA	TGTGCCAGCAGCCTAAGACGACAGGCAAATTACAATGAGCAGTTCTTC	CASSLRRQANYNEQFF
15	NA	TRBV19	TRBJ2-1	NA	TGTGCCAGTAGTATGGACGGGATCATTTACAATGAGCAGTTCTTC	CASSMDGIIYNEQFF
14	TRBD1	TRBV29-1	TRBJ1-1	once	TGCAGCGCTGGGACAGGGGCGGCGAACACTGAAGCTTTCTTT	CSAGTGAANTEAFF
16	NA	TRBV5-5	TRBJ1-2	NA	TGTGCCAGCAGCTGGGACCCCCAGGGAATCATTAGTGGCTACACCTTC	CASSWDPQGIISGYTF
14	TRBD1	TRBV28	TRBJ2-1	NA	TGTGCCAGCAGAACAGGGGGCGCCGGCAATGAGCAGTTCTTC	CASRTGGAGNEQFF
14	TRBD1	TRBV7-6	TRBJ1-1	few	TGTGCCAGCAGCTTGGACAGGGGGAACACTGAAGCTTTCTTT	CASSLDRGNTEAFF
17	TRBD2	TRBV9	TRBJ2-2	NA	TGTGCCAGCAGCCCAGCGGGACTAGCGGGAGGGCCGGGGGAGCTGTTTTTT	CASSPAGLAGGPGELFF